Listed below are T cell receptor beta chains from one sample, sequenced in a study of OX40 agonist ivuxolimab in advanced cancers. Here immunoSEQ multiplex PCR was the method, and the copy in TCRdb shows in-frame clones only, minus some. The table records 20,000 to 25,000 clones, about three quarters of them present only once. The specimen comprised CD4+ or CD8+ T cells sorted from blood, sampled in a trial of the OX40 agonist ivuxolimab. These receptors were obtained from an adult with an advanced solid tumor such as melanoma, head and neck, liver or kidney cancer. CDR3s include the opening cysteine and the closing phenylalanine or tryptophan. A D gene is named only where the DNA matches it firmly. For some rows the clone size is stated as once, few or many, or as a class when expanded; others skip it.

J gene: TRBJ2-7; clone size: .; V gene: TRBV28; D gene: .; CDR3 DNA: TGTGCCAGCAGTCCCCCCCCTGGGCAGTACTTC; CDR3 protein: CASSPPPGQYF
J gene: TRBJ2-1; clone size: .; V gene: TRBV6-6; D gene: .; CDR3 DNA: TGTGCCAGCAGTTACCGCGGACAACAGTTCTTC; CDR3 protein: CASSYRGQQFF
J gene: TRBJ2-5; clone size: .; V gene: TRBV28; D gene: .; CDR3 DNA: TGTGCCAGCAGTTTTCAGGCACTAAGCGGCTCCCAGTACTTC; CDR3 protein: CASSFQALSGSQYF
J gene: TRBJ1-1; clone size: .; V gene: TRBV18; D gene: .; CDR3 DNA: TGTGCCACCCTTACCGGGGGACGAAGTTTGAACACTGAAGCTTTCTTT; CDR3 protein: CATLTGGRSLNTEAFF
J gene: TRBJ2-2; clone size: .; V gene: TRBV6-5; D gene: .; CDR3 DNA: TGTGCCAGCATCTGGGGGGACACCGGGGAGCTGTTTTTT; CDR3 protein: CASIWGDTGELFF
J gene: TRBJ2-7; clone size: .; V gene: TRBV4-2; D gene: TRBD1; CDR3 DNA: TGTGCCAGCAGCCGGGACAGGGGGCCCTACGAGCAGTACTTC; CDR3 protein: CASSRDRGPYEQYF
J gene: TRBJ2-6; clone size: .; V gene: TRBV11-2; D gene: TRBD1; CDR3 DNA: TGTGCCAGCAGCTTACTTCCAGGACAGGGTCCCGGGGCCAACGTCCTGACTTTC; CDR3 protein: CASSLLPGQGPGANVLTF
J gene: TRBJ2-5; clone size: .; V gene: TRBV6-5; D gene: TRBD2; CDR3 DNA: TGTGCCAGCACCTCTAGCGGGGGGACCCAGTACTTC; CDR3 protein: CASTSSGGTQYF
J gene: TRBJ2-7; clone size: .; V gene: TRBV7-9; D gene: TRBD2; CDR3 DNA: TGTGCCAGCAGCTTCCCCGGACTAGCGGCAATGTACGAGCAGTACTTC; CDR3 protein: CASSFPGLAAMYEQYF
J gene: TRBJ1-1; clone size: .; V gene: TRBV25-1; D gene: .; CDR3 DNA: TGTGCCAGCAGTGAATATGGCGGTGGTGAAGCTTTCTTT; CDR3 protein: CASSEYGGGEAFF
J gene: TRBJ2-5; clone size: .; V gene: TRBV5-4; D gene: TRBD1; CDR3 DNA: TGTGCCAGCAGCCCGGCGGACAGGGCGCTAGAGACCCAGTACTTC; CDR3 protein: CASSPADRALETQYF
J gene: TRBJ2-7; clone size: few; V gene: TRBV18; D gene: TRBD2; CDR3 DNA: TGTGCCAGCTCACTGGGTCGGGGGGGCGTATACGAGCAGTACTTC; CDR3 protein: CASSLGRGGVYEQYF
J gene: TRBJ1-1; clone size: .; V gene: TRBV29-1; D gene: TRBD1; CDR3 DNA: TGCAGCGTCCCAGGACAGGGGGTTGTTGCGACTGAAGCTTTCTTT; CDR3 protein: CSVPGQGVVATEAFF
J gene: TRBJ2-1; clone size: medium-sized; V gene: TRBV27; D gene: TRBD2; CDR3 DNA: TGTGCCAGCAGCACTTCCCCGACTAGCGGGGCTAGGGTCTTC; CDR3 protein: CASSTSPTSGARVF
J gene: TRBJ2-7; clone size: once; V gene: TRBV19; D gene: TRBD2; CDR3 DNA: TGTGCCAGTAGTTCGGGGGGACTAGCCTACGAGCAGTACTTC; CDR3 protein: CASSSGGLAYEQYF
J gene: TRBJ2-7; clone size: .; V gene: TRBV7-2; D gene: TRBD1; CDR3 DNA: TGTGCCAGCAGCCCCACTGGACAGGGGGTCGGCGAGCAGTACTTC; CDR3 protein: CASSPTGQGVGEQYF
J gene: TRBJ1-4; clone size: .; V gene: TRBV7-9; D gene: .; CDR3 DNA: TGTGCCAGCGGAACCATGGGGGGGATTGGGGAAAAACTGTTTTTT; CDR3 protein: CASGTMGGIGEKLFF
J gene: TRBJ2-7; clone size: few; V gene: TRBV4-1; D gene: .; CDR3 DNA: TGCGCCAGCAAAGGGACATTAAAAGTCAACGAGCAGTACTTC; CDR3 protein: CASKGTLKVNEQYF
J gene: TRBJ2-5; clone size: .; V gene: TRBV11-2; D gene: .; CDR3 DNA: TGTGCCAGCAGCTTAGGAGGGCCAGAGACCCAGTACTTC; CDR3 protein: CASSLGGPETQYF
J gene: TRBJ2-2; clone size: .; V gene: TRBV28; D gene: TRBD1; CDR3 DNA: TGTGCCAGCACCAGGACAGGGTCCACCGGGGAGCTGTTTTTT; CDR3 protein: CASTRTGSTGELFF
J gene: TRBJ2-7; clone size: .; V gene: TRBV5-6; D gene: TRBD1; CDR3 DNA: TGTGCCAGCAGCTCGTTGGGGACAGGCTCCTACGAGCAGTACTTC; CDR3 protein: CASSSLGTGSYEQYF
J gene: TRBJ2-3; clone size: .; V gene: TRBV5-1; D gene: .; CDR3 DNA: TGCGCCAGCAGCTCCCCGGGTTCAGATACGCAGTATTTT; CDR3 protein: CASSSPGSDTQYF
J gene: TRBJ2-1; clone size: .; V gene: TRBV9; D gene: TRBD1; CDR3 DNA: TGTGCCAGCAGCACAGGGGGCAATGAGCAGTTCTTC; CDR3 protein: CASSTGGNEQFF
J gene: TRBJ2-7; clone size: .; V gene: TRBV6-5; D gene: TRBD2; CDR3 DNA: TGTGCCAGCAGAGACGTCGGACTAGCGGGATACGAGCAGTACTTC; CDR3 protein: CASRDVGLAGYEQYF
J gene: TRBJ2-7; clone size: .; V gene: TRBV11-2; D gene: .; CDR3 DNA: TGTGCCAGCAGCTTACTAGCGTTGGGGGAGCAGTACTTC; CDR3 protein: CASSLLALGEQYF
J gene: TRBJ2-5; clone size: .; V gene: TRBV28; D gene: .; CDR3 DNA: TGTGCCAGCAGCACGGCAAACGAGCAAGTAGCCCAGTACTTC; CDR3 protein: CASSTANEQVAQYF
J gene: TRBJ1-1; clone size: .; V gene: TRBV7-6; D gene: TRBD1; CDR3 DNA: TGTGCCAGCAGAGGGACAGATAACACTGAAGCTTTCTTT; CDR3 protein: CASRGTDNTEAFF
J gene: TRBJ1-5; clone size: .; V gene: TRBV19; D gene: .; CDR3 DNA: TGTGCCAGTAGTATCTCGAGGAATCAGCCCCAGCATTTT; CDR3 protein: CASSISRNQPQHF
J gene: TRBJ2-7; clone size: .; V gene: TRBV28; D gene: TRBD2; CDR3 DNA: TGTGCCAGCAGGCCTCCGGGACTAGCGGGATCCTACGAGCAGTACTTC; CDR3 protein: CASRPPGLAGSYEQYF
J gene: TRBJ2-7; clone size: .; V gene: TRBV5-6; D gene: .; CDR3 DNA: TGTGCCAGCAGCCCCCTCCGGAGGGCCTACGAGCAGTACTTC; CDR3 protein: CASSPLRRAYEQYF
J gene: TRBJ1-3; clone size: once; V gene: TRBV7-2; D gene: .; CDR3 DNA: TGTGCCAGCAGCTTGGGGGGCAGGACCTCTGGAAACACCATATATTTT; CDR3 protein: CASSLGGRTSGNTIYF
J gene: TRBJ2-2; clone size: .; V gene: TRBV9; D gene: .; CDR3 DNA: TGTGCCAGCAGCGTAGAAGCCGGGTACACCGGGGAGCTGTTTTTT; CDR3 protein: CASSVEAGYTGELFF
J gene: TRBJ2-5; clone size: few; V gene: TRBV11-2; D gene: .; CDR3 DNA: TGTGCCAGCAGGGGCTTAAAAAAAGAGACCCAGTACTTC; CDR3 protein: CASRGLKKETQYF
J gene: TRBJ1-5; clone size: medium-sized; V gene: TRBV27; D gene: .; CDR3 DNA: TGTGCCAGCAGTTTGTCCAGGTCGGGCAATCAGCCCCAGCATTTT; CDR3 protein: CASSLSRSGNQPQHF
J gene: TRBJ2-3; clone size: .; V gene: TRBV2; D gene: TRBD2; CDR3 DNA: TGTGCCAGCAGTGAGCCACGAAAACTAGCGGGGTCCACAGATACGCAGTATTTT; CDR3 protein: CASSEPRKLAGSTDTQYF
J gene: TRBJ2-1; clone size: .; V gene: TRBV2; D gene: .; CDR3 DNA: TGTGCCAGCAGTGAAGCGAATTATGAGCAGTTCTTC; CDR3 protein: CASSEANYEQFF
J gene: TRBJ2-7; clone size: medium-sized; V gene: TRBV7-9; D gene: .; CDR3 DNA: TGTGCCAGCAGCTTTGGGAGTTACGAGCAGTACTTC; CDR3 protein: CASSFGSYEQYF
J gene: TRBJ1-3; clone size: .; V gene: TRBV7-4; D gene: .; CDR3 DNA: TGTGCCAGCAGCCCTTTGGCAGGTTACGGAAACACCATATATTTT; CDR3 protein: CASSPLAGYGNTIYF
J gene: TRBJ2-1; clone size: .; V gene: TRBV6-1; D gene: .; CDR3 DNA: TGTGCCAGCAGTGGCAACCTAGTAAGTTATAATGAGCAGTTCTTC; CDR3 protein: CASSGNLVSYNEQFF
J gene: TRBJ2-7; clone size: medium-sized; V gene: TRBV5-1; D gene: TRBD1; CDR3 DNA: TGCGCCAGCAGCTTGGTGGCAGGGGGTTTGGACGAGCAGTACTTC; CDR3 protein: CASSLVAGGLDEQYF
J gene: TRBJ1-5; clone size: .; V gene: TRBV5-4; D gene: TRBD1; CDR3 DNA: TGTGCCAGAACGACGGGGACAGGGGATCGGTTAGGCAATCAGCCCCAGCATTTT; CDR3 protein: CARTTGTGDRLGNQPQHF
J gene: TRBJ1-6; clone size: .; V gene: TRBV7-2; D gene: .; CDR3 DNA: TGTGCCAGCAGCTCGACATGGGCCGAAACTTCACCCCTCCACTTT; CDR3 protein: CASSSTWAETSPLHF
J gene: TRBJ1-5; clone size: .; V gene: TRBV27; D gene: .; CDR3 DNA: TGTGCCAGCAGTTTATCCCCGGGCCTCGCCAATCAGCCCCAGCATTTT; CDR3 protein: CASSLSPGLANQPQHF
J gene: TRBJ1-6; clone size: .; V gene: TRBV6-5; D gene: TRBD1; CDR3 DNA: TGTGCCAGCAGTCGACTGGACAGGGGAAGGGCCCACTTT; CDR3 protein: CASSRLDRGRAHF
J gene: TRBJ2-6; clone size: .; V gene: TRBV7-9; D gene: .; CDR3 DNA: TGTGCCAGCAGCTTGACAAGCGTAGTCCTGACTTTC; CDR3 protein: CASSLTSVVLTF
J gene: TRBJ2-3; clone size: .; V gene: TRBV10-3; D gene: .; CDR3 DNA: TGTGCCATCAGTGAAAGACTACCAGGTGCCTCGAAGCAGTATTTT; CDR3 protein: CAISERLPGASKQYF
J gene: TRBJ1-2; clone size: .; V gene: TRBV28; D gene: TRBD1; CDR3 DNA: TGTGCCAGCAGTTTAGGCGGGACAGGGGACTATGGCTACACCTTC; CDR3 protein: CASSLGGTGDYGYTF
J gene: TRBJ2-7; clone size: .; V gene: TRBV29-1; D gene: TRBD2; CDR3 DNA: TGCAGCGTCAGCGGGGGTGACTACGAGCAGTACTTC; CDR3 protein: CSVSGGDYEQYF
J gene: TRBJ2-1; clone size: .; V gene: TRBV18; D gene: .; CDR3 DNA: TGTGCCAGCTCACCAACTAACGAGGCGATCCGCCGTAACAATGAGCAGTTCTTC; CDR3 protein: CASSPTNEAIRRNNEQFF
J gene: TRBJ1-4; clone size: once; V gene: TRBV5-8; D gene: .; CDR3 DNA: TGTGCCAGCAGCCGTGGGGGTGCAACTAATGAAAAACTGTTTTTT; CDR3 protein: CASSRGGATNEKLFF
J gene: TRBJ2-7; clone size: once; V gene: TRBV10-3; D gene: .; CDR3 DNA: TGTGCCATCAGTGAAGCAGGGCTCCCTAGCAGCGAGCAGTACTTC; CDR3 protein: CAISEAGLPSSEQYF